The 15 T cell receptor beta chains below come from one sample, sequenced in a study of T cell responses to AZD1222 COVID-19 vaccine. The repertoire was sequenced with immunoSEQ multiplex PCR; TCRdb's copy has only in-frame clones and lacks some. The repertoire has some 110,000 clones, approximately 86% of them found once; the top ten carry under 20%. The sequences come from peripheral blood, collected 28 days after the second AZD1222 dose. The receptor set was obtained from an adult who received the AZD1222 COVID-19 vaccine.

The CDR3 nucleotides are TGTGCCAGCAGCCCCTCGGACAGAGATAATTCACCCCTCCACTTT. Translated: CASSPSDRDNSPLHF. The V gene is TRBV28, the J gene TRBJ1-6, with a tentative D call TRBD1 (6 bases). Trimming pared 6 bases from V and 5 bases from J, leaving 14 bases between. Germline V lookup: CDR1 MDHEN, CDR2 SYDVKM. The CDR3 totals 15 residues.

This chain uses TRBV13 with TRBJ1-6; no clear D. Looked up from germline, CDR1 is PRHDT and CDR2 is FYEKMQ (reference sequence). The CDR3 has 15 amino acids. V was clipped by 0 bases and J by 0 bases, with 3 bases between them. The DNA for the CDR3 is TGTGCCAGCAGCTTAGGGAACTCCTATAATTCACCCCTCCACTTT. Translation: CASSLGNSYNSPLHF.

The J gene is TRBJ2-2, the V gene TRBV27; 10 bases are a match to TRBD1. V was clipped by 6 bases and J by 6 bases; unmatched bases: 4. This CDR3 region has 14 residues. Germline V gene sequence: CDR1 MNHEY, CDR2 SMNVEV (reference sequence). The CDR3 loop reads CASRTGGRAGELFF. The CDR3 DNA reads as TGTGCCAGCAGGACAGGGGGCCGGGCCGGGGAGCTGTTTTTT.

J is TRBJ1-1 and V is TRBV6-2 or TRBV6-3; 7 bases are a match to TRBD1. This CDR3 is 17 amino acids long. CDR1 MNHEY and CDR2 SVGEGT come from the germline V gene. V shed 6 bases, J shed 4 bases, and the junction held 17 bases outside the gene matches. DNA of the CDR3: TGTGCCAGCAGACCTACCGGGACAGCACCCGCGGGCACTGAAGCTTTCTTT. Translation: CASRPTGTAPAGTEAFF.

The chain carries TRBV2 and TRBJ2-7; D not certain. Trimming stripped 0 bases from V and 2 bases from J, with 11 bases between. From germline, CDR1 is SNHLY and CDR2 FYNNEI. The CDR3 contains 15 residues. CDR3 sequence reads: CASSEAKYPAYEQYF. CDR3 nucleotide sequence: TGTGCCAGCAGTGAAGCCAAATATCCCGCCTACGAGCAGTACTTC.

This sequence joins TRBV7-6 and TRBJ1-1; no firm D call. Germline lookup yields CDR1 SGHVS and CDR2 FNYEAQ. V lost 2 bases to trimming and J lost 0 bases, with 10 bases between them. The CDR3 is 15 residues long. The DNA for the CDR3 is TGTGCCAGCAGCTTAATGGCAGAAATGAACACTGAAGCTTTCTTT. Translation: CASSLMAEMNTEAFF. The entire variable domain, with the rest obtained from reference TRBV7-6 and TRBJ1-1, is as follows: GAGVSQSPRYKVTKRGQDVALRCDPISGHVSLYWYRQALGQGPEFLTYFNYEAQQDKSGLPNDRFSAERPEGSISTLTIQRTEQRDSAMYRCASSLMAEMNTEAFFGQGTRLTVV.

V gene TRBV6-4 combines with J gene TRBJ1-6; 9 nucleotides agree with TRBD1. Germline V gene sequence: CDR1 MRHNA, CDR2 SNTAGT. The CDR3 length is 14 residues. V shed 5 bases and J 9 bases; nucleotides not matched to a gene: 5. DNA of the CDR3: TGTGCCAGCAGTACAGGACAGGGGTTTTCACCCCTCCACTTT. Translating it yields CASSTGQGFSPLHF.

V gene TRBV12-3 or TRBV12-4 combines with J gene TRBJ1-1; D not certain. The CDR3 totals 12 residues. The V end lost 8 bases, the J end lost 4 bases, and 11 bases lay between the germline ends. CDR3 nucleotide sequence: TGTGCCAGCGAGTCCACTAGCACTGAAGCTTTCTTT. Translation gives CASESTSTEAFF.

V is TRBV27 and J is TRBJ2-7; D is possibly TRBD2 (5 bases). The CDR3 has 16 amino acids. V was cut by 5 bases and J by 2 bases, with 19 bases left in between. CDR1 is MNHEY and CDR2 is SMNVEV in the germline V gene (reference sequence). The CDR3 reads CASSPQTWGAAYEQYF. In DNA, the CDR3 is TGTGCCAGCAGTCCACAAACTTGGGGAGCCGCCTACGAGCAGTACTTC.

The genes are TRBV9 and TRBJ1-5, with a tentative D call TRBD1 (6 bases). Germline V lookup: CDR1 SGDLS, CDR2 YYNGEE. The V gene lost 4 bases and the J gene lost 6 bases, with 11 bases spanning the gap. The CDR3 has 13 residues. CDR3 in DNA: TGTGCCAGCAGCCCAGGGGTCGGTCAGCCCCAGCATTTT. The encoded protein is CASSPGVGQPQHF.

The chain joins TRBV7-9 to TRBJ2-7; D remains ambiguous. The CDR3 totals 14 residues. Trimming stripped 4 bases from V and 5 bases from J, with 15 bases between. The germline gives CDR1 SEHNR, CDR2 FQNEAQ (reference sequence). CDR3 sequence (DNA): TGTGCCAGCAGCTCCGACAAGGGCGTCGACGAGCAGTACTTC. Its protein is CASSSDKGVDEQYF.

The rearrangement links TRBV4-3 to TRBJ1-6; 10 positions agree with TRBD1. J was trimmed by 10 bases and V by 0 bases; bases with no gene match: 3. Germline V CDR1 and CDR2: LGHNA, YSLEER. The CDR3 is made up of 15 amino acids. CDR3 nucleotides: TGCGCCAGCAGCCAAGACAGGACAGGGGGATCACCCCTCCACTTT. The encoded protein is CASSQDRTGGSPLHF.

This rearrangement joins TRBV7-3 to TRBJ2-2; TRBD1 aligns across 8 bases. CDR3 length equals 16 residues. Trimming at V came to 5 bases and at J to 6 bases, leaving 11 bases not matched to a gene. Germline V gives CDR1 SGHTA, CDR2 FQGTGA. CDR3 nucleotide sequence: TGTGCCAGCAGCCCACAGGGGGAGGTCGGTGCCGGGGAGCTGTTTTTT. Protein: CASSPQGEVGAGELFF.

The chain is built from TRBV7-9 and TRBJ1-1; no clear D. The V end was cut by 3 bases, the J end by 10 bases, with 15 bases between. Germline CDR1 is SEHNR and CDR2 is FQNEAQ (reference sequence). The CDR3 covers 13 residues. The DNA for the CDR3 is TGTGCCAGCAGCTTTTCGGGGTCAGGAAGAGCTTTCTTT. Encoded protein: CASSFSGSGRAFF. Full variable domain (rest looked up from reference TRBV7-9 and TRBJ1-1): DTGVSQNPRHKITKRGQNVTFRCDPISEHNRLYWYRQTLGQGPEFLTYFQNEAQLEKSRLLSDRFSAERPKGSFSTLEIQRTEQGDSAMYLCASSFSGSGRAFFGQGTRLTVV.

This clone was counted once. The rearrangement uses TRBV7-6 and TRBJ2-7; perhaps TRBD2 as D (5 bases). The CDR3 loop spans 15 amino acids. Trimming took 2 bases from V and 3 from J, leaving 14 bases between them. The germline CDR1 and CDR2 sequences are SGHVS and FNYEAQ. CDR3 coding DNA: TGTGCCAGCAGCTTAACATTCGGCGGGCGCTACGAGCAGTACTTC. Translation gives CASSLTFGGRYEQYF.